This TCR beta chain derives from a study of cytomegalovirus exposure and HLA in healthy donors. In germline, CDR1 is LNHNV, CDR2 YYDKDF (reference sequence). J lost 5 bases, V lost 5 bases, and 13 bases had no gene match. This CDR3 contains 17 residues. Primers included in the PCR were 60 Vbeta and 13 Jbeta primers. Data came from immunoSEQ multiplex PCR; TCRdb stores just in-frame clones and leaves some out. The sample holds approximately 150,000 clones, around 88% seen once. The V gene is TRBV15, the J gene TRBJ1-5; 9 nucleotides line up with TRBD1. The clonotype was recovered from a woman in her 30s in good health and CMV-seronegative. Sequencing was carried out using PBMCs. The DNA of the CDR3 is TGTGCCACCAGCGGGACCCGGGACAGGGTACAATATCAGCCCCAGCATTTT. Its protein product is CATSGTRDRVQYQPQHF.